Following are 2 T cell receptor beta chains from one sample sequenced in a study of cytomegalovirus exposure and HLA in healthy donors. PCR was performed using 60 Vbeta and 13 Jbeta primers. Repertoires were generated with immunoSEQ multiplex PCR, while TCRdb's copy carries only in-frame clones and drops some. The table includes some 190,000 clones, around four fifths detected once. Specimen: PBMCs. The source of these receptors is a young man in good health and CMV-seronegative.

The CDR3 region is CASSLSAGGYEQYF. The CDR3 region has the DNA TGTGCCAGCAGTTTAAGTGCAGGGGGCTACGAGCAGTACTTC. This chain uses TRBV27 with TRBJ2-7; 7 bases line up with TRBD1. V dropped 2 bases and J dropped 3; count of bases not matched to a gene: 4. CDR1 is MNHEY and CDR2 is SMNVEV in the germline V gene (reference sequence). The CDR3 is 14 residues long.

The rearrangement links TRBV7-9 to TRBJ2-1; TRBD1 matches at 7 bases. This CDR3 has 14 residues. V shed 8 bases and J 2 bases; nucleotides not matched to a gene: 6. CDR1 is SEHNR and CDR2 is FQNEAQ in the germline V gene (reference sequence). The CDR3 reads CASPGTVPYNEQFF. CDR3 DNA sequence: TGTGCCAGCCCCGGGACAGTTCCCTACAATGAGCAGTTCTTC. The whole variable domain, filled in from reference TRBV7-9 and TRBJ2-1, reads DTGVSQNPRHKITKRGQNVTFRCDPISEHNRLYWYRQTLGQGPEFLTYFQNEAQLEKSRLLSDRFSAERPKGSFSTLEIQRTEQGDSAMYLCASPGTVPYNEQFFGPGTRLTVL.